This T cell receptor beta chain was sequenced during a study of blood T cell repertoires in COVID-19 (dated by TCRdb to 2019 to 2021). With respect to the entire study: Collaborator samples came from the United States, Italy and Spain and covered acute and convalescent phases of COVID-19. The sample metadata nearly always contained a de-identified subject ID, COVID-19 status, age in years and sex. HLA class I and class II types, where available, came from metadata supplied by the sample provider rather than from assay-based typing. The samples were drawn from the first 160 participants of the ongoing ImmuneRACE study and from 1,254 subjects provided by 6 global collaborators. The material from the prospective study consisted of cDNA or gDNA derived from T cells, B-cell-depleted T cells, or PBMCs. The repertoires were made available in a free public database intended to serve as a resource for research on the immune response to SARS-CoV-2. The dataset comprised deeply sampled blood TCRbeta repertoires from subjects exposed to, actively infected with, or recovered from COVID-19.

Whole blood was collected in K2EDTA tubes by collaborating institutions according to the institutions' own protocols. Collaborator samples were shipped for TCRbeta analysis as frozen whole blood, isolated PBMCs, or DNA extracted from either sample type. Broader findings and caveats from the paper: Clinical and demographic metadata were provided uncurated, with the amount varying by source and participant.

Spanning cysteine to phenylalanine, the CDR3 consists of 14 amino acids. The sequence is cut down to CDR3 DNA, 42 bases in frame from base 1. According to the germline V gene (reference sequence), CDR1 reads MNHEY and CDR2 reads SMNVEV. Trimming accounts for 5 bases at V and 7 bases at J, while the number of junction bases matched to no gene is 6. TCRbeta CDR3 regions were amplified from genomic DNA by means of the immunoSEQ Assay, a bias-controlled multiplex PCR. The paper's data handling went like this. The number of nucleated cells in each sample was estimated from the amplification of reference gene primers within the assay. To quantify the absolute abundance of each unique TCRbeta CDR3 rearrangement, sequence reads were collapsed and filtered. For each sample, productive Simpson clonality was calculated by taking the square root of Simpson's diversity index across productive rearrangements. The immuneACCESS repertoire file appears here via TCRdb, limited to in-frame rearrangements. These files lack a portion of the clones; in checked studies, under half of the deficit traces to unresolved V genes, and the cause of the others is not known. The V and J calls and clone size are taken from that table; D and trimming were inferred from the DNA. Within this sample are roughly 26,000 clones, with 80% to 95% of them counted one time only. Clones ranked in the top ten supply 2.1% of the sample.

For this clone: Its cognate antigen has yet to be identified. Base qualities are not recorded, but no much larger clone differs from it by a single base.

This receptor was obtained from a human donor in a cohort sampled during active COVID-19. Sequences were obtained from peripheral blood. The chain uses TRBV27 and TRBJ1-4, and 8 junction bases match TRBD1. The sequence in DNA is TGTGCCAGCAGTGCGGACAGGGAGGGTGAAAAACTGTTTTTT. This translates into CASSADREGEKLFF. Outside the CDR3, residues come from the reference TRBV27 and TRBJ1-4 proteins, so the full variable domain is: EAQVTQNPRYLITVTGKKLTVTCSQNMNHEYMSWYRQDPGLGLRQIYYSMNVEVTDKGDVPEGYKVSRKEKRNFPLILESPSPNQTSLYFCASSADREGEKLFFGSGTQLSVL.